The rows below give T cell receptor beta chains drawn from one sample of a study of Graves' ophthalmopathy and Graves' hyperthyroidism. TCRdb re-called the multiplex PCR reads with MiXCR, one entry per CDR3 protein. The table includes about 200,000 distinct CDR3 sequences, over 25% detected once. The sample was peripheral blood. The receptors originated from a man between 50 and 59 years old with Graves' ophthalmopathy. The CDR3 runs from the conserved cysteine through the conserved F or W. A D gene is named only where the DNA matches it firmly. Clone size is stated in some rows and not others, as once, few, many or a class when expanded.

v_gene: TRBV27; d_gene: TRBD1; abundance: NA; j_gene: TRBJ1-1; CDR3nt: TGTGCCAGCAGTTTATTTGGGACAGGGAAAATGAACACTGAAGCTTTCTTT; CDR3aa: CASSLFGTGKMNTEAFF
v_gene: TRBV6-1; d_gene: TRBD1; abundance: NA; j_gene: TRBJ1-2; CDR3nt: TGTGCCAGCAGGCTGGACAGGGGCAACTATGGCTACACCTTC; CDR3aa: CASRLDRGNYGYTF
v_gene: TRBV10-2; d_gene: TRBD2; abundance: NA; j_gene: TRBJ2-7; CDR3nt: TGCGCCAGCAGCTCCACTAGCGCCTCCTACGAGCAGTACTTC; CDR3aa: CASSSTSASYEQYF
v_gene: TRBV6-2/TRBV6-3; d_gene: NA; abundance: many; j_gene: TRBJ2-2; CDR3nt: TGTGCCAGCAGTTACTCGCAGCTAGGCGGGGTTTACACCGGGGAGCTGTTTTTT; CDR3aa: CASSYSQLGGVYTGELFF
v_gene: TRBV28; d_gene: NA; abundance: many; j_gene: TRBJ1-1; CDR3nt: TGTGCCAGCAGCTCTGCGTCAGGGTACGGGGCTGAAGCTTTCTTT; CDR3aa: CASSSASGYGAEAFF
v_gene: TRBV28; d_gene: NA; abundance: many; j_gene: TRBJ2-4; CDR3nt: TGTGCCATCCGAAGAACAGGCGAAAACATTCAGTACTTC; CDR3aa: CAIRRTGENIQYF
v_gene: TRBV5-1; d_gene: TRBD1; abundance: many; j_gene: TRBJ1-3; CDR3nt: TGCGCCAGCAGCCGGGACAGGGGCGTTGGAAACACCATATATTTT; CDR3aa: CASSRDRGVGNTIYF
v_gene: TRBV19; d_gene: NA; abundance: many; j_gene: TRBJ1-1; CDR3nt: TGTGCCAGTAGTATAGTAGGCAGTGAAGCTTTCTTT; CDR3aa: CASSIVGSEAFF
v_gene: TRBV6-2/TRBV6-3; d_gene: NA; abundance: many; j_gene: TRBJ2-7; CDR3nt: TGTGCCAGCTCGCCCGCCCACTACGAGCAGTACTTC; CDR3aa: CASSPAHYEQYF
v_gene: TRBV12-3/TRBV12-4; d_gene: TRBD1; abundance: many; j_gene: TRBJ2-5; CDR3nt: TGTGCCAGCAGTTATTGGCAGTTGACAGGGGGCGAGGAGACCCAGTACTTC; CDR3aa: CASSYWQLTGGEETQYF
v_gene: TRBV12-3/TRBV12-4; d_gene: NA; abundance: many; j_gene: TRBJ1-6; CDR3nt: TGTGCCAGCAGAGGAACATACAGGGCCCAGGGTTCACCCCTCCACTTT; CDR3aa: CASRGTYRAQGSPLHF
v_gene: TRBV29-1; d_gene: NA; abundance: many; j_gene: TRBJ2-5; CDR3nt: TGCAGCGTTGATTGGGGTCCCCAAGAGACCCAGTACTTC; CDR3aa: CSVDWGPQETQYF
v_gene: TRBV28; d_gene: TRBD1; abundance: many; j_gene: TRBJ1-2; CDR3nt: TGTGCCAGCAGCCGGACAGGGCAGGGCTACACCTTC; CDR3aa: CASSRTGQGYTF
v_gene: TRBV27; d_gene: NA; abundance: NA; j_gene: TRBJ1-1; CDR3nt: TGTGCCAGCAGGCCCCAGCGGGGGCTGAACACTGAGGCTTTCTTT; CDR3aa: CASRPQRGLNTEAFF
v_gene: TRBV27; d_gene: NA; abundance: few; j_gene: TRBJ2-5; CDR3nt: TGTGCCAGCAGTTCCATGGGGGCGGGAATCTACCAAGAGACCCAGTACTTC; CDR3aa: CASSSMGAGIYQETQYF
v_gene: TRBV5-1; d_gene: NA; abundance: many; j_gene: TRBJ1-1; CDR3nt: TGCGCCAGCAGCTCAAGACAGATCCTCAACACTGAAGCTTTCTTT; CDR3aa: CASSSRQILNTEAFF
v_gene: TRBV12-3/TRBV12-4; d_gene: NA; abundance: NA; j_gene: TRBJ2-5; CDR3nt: TGTGCCAGCGGGCGACTACTCCAAGGGGCCCAGTACTTC; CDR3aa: CASGRLLQGAQYF
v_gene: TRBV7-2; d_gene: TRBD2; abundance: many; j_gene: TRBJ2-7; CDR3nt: TGTGCCAGCAGCTTAGAAGGGACTAGCGGATCCTACGAGCAGTACTTC; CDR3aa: CASSLEGTSGSYEQYF
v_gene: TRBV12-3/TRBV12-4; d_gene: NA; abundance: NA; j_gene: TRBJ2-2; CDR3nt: TGTGCCAGCAGTTTAAGGGGCATCAACACCGGGGAGCTGTTTTTT; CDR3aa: CASSLRGINTGELFF
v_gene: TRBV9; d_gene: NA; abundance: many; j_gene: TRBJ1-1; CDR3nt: TGTGCCAGCAGCCCATCGTCGGACGGGGGTGAAGCTTTCTTT; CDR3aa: CASSPSSDGGEAFF